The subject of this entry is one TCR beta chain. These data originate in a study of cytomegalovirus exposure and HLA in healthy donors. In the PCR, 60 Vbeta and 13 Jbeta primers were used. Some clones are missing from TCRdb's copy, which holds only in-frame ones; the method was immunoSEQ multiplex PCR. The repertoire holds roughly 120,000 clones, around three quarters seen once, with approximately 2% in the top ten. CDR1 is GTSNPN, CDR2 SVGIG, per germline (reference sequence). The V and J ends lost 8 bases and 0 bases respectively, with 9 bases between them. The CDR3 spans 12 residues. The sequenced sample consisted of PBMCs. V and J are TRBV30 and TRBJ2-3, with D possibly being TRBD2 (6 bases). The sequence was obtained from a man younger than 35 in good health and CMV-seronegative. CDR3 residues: CAGSGSTDTQYF. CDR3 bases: TGTGCCGGTAGCGGAAGCACAGATACGCAGTATTTT.